The next 19 T cell receptor beta chains were all read from a single sample in a study of regulatory T cells in long-lasting Graves disease. The time point here: persistent/refractory GD, antithyroid drugs over 5 years with positive TRAb. Following extraction of RNA from PBMCs, that RNA was used to make the TCR library. Construction of TCR beta libraries relied on iRepertoire HTBI primers and on Arm-PCR targeting CDR3 regions. Using its own MiXCR run on the multiplex PCR reads, TCRdb lists one record per CDR3 protein. The sample has a few hundred thousand distinct CDR3 sequences, 20% to 25% seen once. Sequencing used peripheral blood mononuclear cells (PBMCs), obtained when the disease was refractory, from a patient treated with antithyroid drugs. The receptors shown here come from a female donor with Graves disease.

The chain recombines TRBV10-3 with TRBJ1-3; TRBD1 matches 7 bases. This CDR3 contains 13 residues. Germline V gene lookup returns CDR1 ENHRY and CDR2 SYGVKD. V was pared by 7 bases and J by 4 bases, with 4 bases of the junction left unmatched. DNA for the CDR3: TGTGCCATCACAGGACAGGAAGGAAACACCATATATTTT. Translating gives CAITGQEGNTIYF.

The table lists this clonotype with a few counts. V gene TRBV7-3 combines with J gene TRBJ1-5, with D hard to call. Per germline, CDR1 SGHTA and CDR2 FQGTGA. This CDR3 comprises 15 residues. V lost 3 bases to trimming and J lost 0 bases, with 9 bases between them. CDR3 loop: CASSFDGDSNQPQHF. The CDR3 bases are TGTGCCAGCAGCTTCGACGGGGATAGCAATCAGCCCCAGCATTTT.

There are many counts of this clonotype. J is TRBJ2-5 and V is TRBV29-1; 12 bases line up with TRBD1. Per germline, CDR1 SQVTM and CDR2 ANQGSEA. The CDR3 runs to 14 residues. V shed 7 bases and J 5 bases; nucleotides not matched to a gene: 8. In DNA, the CDR3 is TGCAGCGCTCTGGGACAGGGGGCAGGCGAGACCCAGTACTTC. This sequence encodes CSALGQGAGETQYF.

This clonotype has a count of ten or more. The chain couples TRBV12-3 or TRBV12-4 to TRBJ1-2, with TRBD1 matching over 7 bases. The CDR3 covers 14 residues. The J segment lost 2 bases and the V segment lost 4 bases, leaving 4 bases of the junction unmatched. CDR3 DNA sequence: TGTGCCAGCAGTTCGACAGGGTCAAACTATGGCTACACCTTC. Translated, it gives CASSSTGSNYGYTF.

This clonotype was counted many times. The chain joins TRBV28 to TRBJ2-5, with 8 bases that match TRBD2. The CDR3 is made up of 16 amino acids. The ends lost 5 bases at V and 4 bases at J; junction bases unmatched: 12. The germline V gene encodes CDR1 MDHEN and CDR2 SYDVKM. In DNA, the CDR3 is TGTGCCAGCAGTCCTTTCGGGGGGGCGCGGTTAGAGACCCAGTACTTC. Amino acids: CASSPFGGARLETQYF.

The genes are TRBV11-2 and TRBJ1-2, with D perhaps TRBD1 (6 bases). V lost 4 bases and J 8 bases, leaving 14 bases between the germline ends. The CDR3 contains 13 residues. In germline, CDR1 is SGHAT, CDR2 FQNNGV. The CDR3 sequence: CASSWMGQNGYTF. CDR3 bases: TGTGCCAGCAGCTGGATGGGACAAAACGGCTACACCTTC.

A few counts support this clonotype. The J gene is TRBJ1-2, the V gene TRBV20-1, with D tentatively TRBD1 (5 bases). Germline-derived CDR1 and CDR2 are DFQATT and SNEGSKA (reference sequence). The CDR3 covers 13 residues. The ends were cut back, 6 bases at V and 4 bases at J, with 15 bases in the middle. CDR3: CSASRAGGYGYTF. CDR3 DNA: TGCAGTGCATCCCGGGCCGGGGGCTATGGCTACACCTTC.

This clonotype was seen ten or more times. A junction end diverges from the germline sequence, so it may reflect a read error. This chain joins TRBV11-2 and TRBJ1-1; D gene unclear. This CDR3 is built from 12 residues. Germline values: CDR1 SGHAT, CDR2 FQNNGV. CDR3 DNA sequence: TGTGCCAGCAGCTTAGAATCCCCCGGCTCAGTCTTT. Its translation is CASSLESPGSVF. Full variable domain (outside the CDR3, taken from reference TRBV11-2 and TRBJ1-1): EAGVAQSPRYKIIEKRQSVAFWCNPISGHATLYWYQQILGQGPKLLIQFQNNGVVDDSQLPKDRFSAERLKGVDSTLKIQPAKLEDSAVYLCASSLESPGSVFGQGTRLTVV.

Ten or more counts support this clonotype. The genes are TRBV11-2 and TRBJ1-1; a weak D match, TRBD1 (6 bases). Germline CDR1 reads SGHAT; CDR2 reads FQNNGV. This CDR3 has 14 amino acids. V was trimmed by 5 bases and J by 4 bases, leaving 14 bases between them. CDR3 protein: CASSRTGGSTEAFF. The CDR3 nucleotides read TGTGCCAGCAGCCGTACGGGGGGCAGCACTGAAGCTTTCTTT.

CDR3 bases: TGTGCCAGCAGCTGGACAGGGGTTGAGCAGTACTTC. Its protein product is CASSWTGVEQYF. The genes are TRBV5-5 and TRBJ2-7, with 9 bases lining up with TRBD1. Germline CDR1 is SGHKS and CDR2 is YYEKEE (reference sequence). The CDR3 loop spans 12 amino acids. The V gene end was trimmed by 3 bases and the J gene end by 7 bases; junction bases not matched to a gene: 2. The whole variable domain, remainder taken from reference TRBV5-5 and TRBJ2-7, is DAGVTQSPTHLIKTRGQQVTLRCSPISGHKSVSWYQQVLGQGPQFIFQYYEKEERGRGNFPDRFSARQFPNYSSELNVNALLLGDSALYLCASSWTGVEQYFGPGTRLTVT.

V and J are TRBV7-2 and TRBJ2-5; no clear D gene. Germline V gene sequence: CDR1 SGHTA, CDR2 FQGNSA. The length of the CDR3 is 13 residues. Deletions cut 3 bases from V and 3 bases from J, with 8 bases between. The CDR3, as DNA: TGTGCCAGCAGCTTCGGTAGGGAAGAGACCCAGTACTTC. Translated: CASSFGREETQYF.

This rearrangement joins TRBV27 to TRBJ2-1; a possible D gene is TRBD2 (5 bases). This CDR3 has 15 amino acids. With 5 bases removed from V and 3 bases from J, the gap between germline ends came to 14 bases. Germline CDR1 MNHEY, CDR2 SMNVEV (reference sequence). In DNA form, the CDR3 reads TGTGCCAGCAGTCAAACTAGATGGGGCTACAATGAGCAGTTCTTC. Translated, it gives CASSQTRWGYNEQFF.

At least ten counts were recorded for this clonotype. The chain is built from TRBV6-1 and TRBJ1-5; no reliable D call. The CDR3 covers 15 residues. Germline-derived CDR1 and CDR2 are MNHNS and SASEGT. The V and J ends lost 4 bases and 0 bases respectively, with 10 bases between them. The CDR3 is CASSANSVSNQPQHF. The CDR3 DNA reads TGTGCCAGCAGTGCCAATTCAGTTAGCAATCAGCCCCAGCATTTT.

This clonotype was seen repeatedly, ten times or more. The rearrangement links TRBV28 to TRBJ1-1; D perhaps matches TRBD1 (5 bases). This CDR3 has 12 amino acids. V gave up 5 bases and J gave up 7 bases, with 11 bases separating them. CDR1 is MDHEN, CDR2 SYDVKM, per germline. CDR3 in amino acids: CASSTLTGEAFF. CDR3 nucleotides: TGTGCCAGCAGTACTCTAACAGGTGAAGCTTTCTTT.

The rearrangement joins TRBV20-1 to TRBJ2-1; 8 bases map to TRBD2. The germline gives CDR1 DFQATT, CDR2 SNEGSKA (reference sequence). J lost 7 bases, V lost 6 bases, and 14 bases had no gene match. CDR3 length equals 15 residues. CDR3: CSAGGIAGFRNEQFF. CDR3 nucleotides: TGCAGTGCCGGAGGCATAGCGGGGTTCCGTAATGAGCAGTTCTTC.

The V gene is TRBV6-5, the J gene TRBJ2-7, with a weak D call TRBD2 (6 bases). Germline-derived CDR1 and CDR2 are MNHEY and SVGAGI. Trimming removed 4 bases at V and 0 bases at J, with 10 bases between. The CDR3 extends over 14 amino acids. Here the CDR3 DNA reads TGTGCCAGCAGTTTCGGAGGGAACTCCTACGAGCAGTACTTC. Residues: CASSFGGNSYEQYF.

This clonotype has ten or more counts. The chain couples TRBV12-3 or TRBV12-4 to TRBJ1-2; D is uncertain. V shed 7 bases and J shed 4 bases, with 13 bases lying between them. This CDR3 region has 13 residues. The CDR3 coding sequence is TGTGCCAGCACCCTTCGGGAGTCCTATGGCTACACCTTC. Translating it yields CASTLRESYGYTF.

The chain recombines TRBV7-8 with TRBJ2-6, with D hard to call. V was shortened by 1 base and J by 2 bases, with 9 bases between the two germline ends. There are 16 residues in the CDR3. From germline, CDR1 is SGHVS and CDR2 FQNEAQ. This CDR3 reads CASSLGQDPGANVLTF. The CDR3 nucleotides are TGTGCCAGCAGCTTAGGGCAGGATCCTGGGGCCAACGTCCTGACTTTC.

In its sample, this clonotype was seen many times. J is TRBJ1-2 and V is TRBV12-3 or TRBV12-4; 8 nucleotides line up with TRBD1. Trimming cost V 9 bases and J 2 bases; bases outside gene matches: 8. CDR3 size: 14 residues. CDR3 DNA sequence: TGTGCCAGTGGGAAGACAGGGGCGAACTATGGCTACACCTTC. Its protein is CASGKTGANYGYTF.